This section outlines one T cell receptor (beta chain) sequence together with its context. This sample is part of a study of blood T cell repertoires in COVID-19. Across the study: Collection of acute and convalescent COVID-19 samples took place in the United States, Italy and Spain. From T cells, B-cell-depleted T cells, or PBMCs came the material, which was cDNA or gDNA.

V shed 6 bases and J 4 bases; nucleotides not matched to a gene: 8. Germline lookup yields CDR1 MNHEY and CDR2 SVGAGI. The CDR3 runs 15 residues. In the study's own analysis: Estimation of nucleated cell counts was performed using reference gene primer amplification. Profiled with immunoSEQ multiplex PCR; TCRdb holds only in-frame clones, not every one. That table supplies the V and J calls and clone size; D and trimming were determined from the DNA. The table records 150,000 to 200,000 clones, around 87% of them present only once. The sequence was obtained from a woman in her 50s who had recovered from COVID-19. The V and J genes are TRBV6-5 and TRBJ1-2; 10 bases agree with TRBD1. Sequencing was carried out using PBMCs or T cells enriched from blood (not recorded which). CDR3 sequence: CASSQRRTGGYGYTF. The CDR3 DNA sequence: TGTGCCAGCAGCCAGAGACGGACAGGGGGCTATGGCTACACCTTC.